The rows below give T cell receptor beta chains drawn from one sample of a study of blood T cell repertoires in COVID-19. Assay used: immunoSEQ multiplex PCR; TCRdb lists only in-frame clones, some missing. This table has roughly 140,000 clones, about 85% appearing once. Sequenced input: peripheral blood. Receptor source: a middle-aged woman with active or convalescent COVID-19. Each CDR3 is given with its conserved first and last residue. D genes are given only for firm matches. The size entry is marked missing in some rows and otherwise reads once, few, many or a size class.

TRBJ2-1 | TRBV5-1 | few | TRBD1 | CASSWETGPYNEQFF | TGCGCCAGCAGCTGGGAGACAGGGCCTTACAATGAGCAGTTCTTC
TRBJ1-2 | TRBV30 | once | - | CAWSPRGALGYTF | TGTGCCTGGAGTCCCCGGGGGGCGCTTGGCTACACCTTC
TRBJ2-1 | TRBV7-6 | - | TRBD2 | CASSLLGGSNEQFF | TGTGCCAGCAGCTTATTAGGCGGGAGCAATGAGCAGTTCTTC
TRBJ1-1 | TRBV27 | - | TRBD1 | CASSRQGGNTEAFF | TGTGCCAGCAGTCGACAGGGGGGGAACACTGAAGCTTTCTTT
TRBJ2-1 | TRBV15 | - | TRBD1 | CATSASGQGNYNEQFF | TGTGCCACCAGCGCGTCCGGACAGGGGAACTACAATGAGCAGTTCTTC
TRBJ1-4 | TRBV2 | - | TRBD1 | CASSRDREHEKLFF | TGTGCCAGCAGCCGGGACAGGGAGCATGAAAAACTGTTTTTT
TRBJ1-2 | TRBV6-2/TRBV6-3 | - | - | CASRPPGQNYGYTF | TGTGCCAGCAGACCTCCTGGACAGAACTATGGCTACACCTTC
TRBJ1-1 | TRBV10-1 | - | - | CASSDSKGARAEAFF | TGCGCCAGCAGTGATAGTAAAGGGGCTCGGGCTGAAGCTTTCTTT
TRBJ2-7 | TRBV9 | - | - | CASSVAGSPGTYEQYF | TGTGCCAGCAGCGTAGCTGGATCTCCGGGGACCTACGAGCAGTACTTC
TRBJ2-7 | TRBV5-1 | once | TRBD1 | CASSTRQGASYEQYF | TGCGCCAGCAGCACCCGACAGGGCGCCTCCTACGAGCAGTACTTC
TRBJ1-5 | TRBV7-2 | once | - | CASSLGSPTGNQPQHF | TGTGCCAGCAGCTTGGGGTCCCCGACGGGGAATCAGCCCCAGCATTTT
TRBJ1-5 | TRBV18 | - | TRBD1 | CASSPATGGVQPQHF | TGTGCCAGCTCACCCGCTACAGGGGGCGTACAGCCCCAGCATTTT
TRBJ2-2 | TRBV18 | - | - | CASSSRDSELFF | TGTGCCAGCTCCTCGCGGGACTCGGAGCTGTTTTTT
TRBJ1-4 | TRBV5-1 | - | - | CASSLARGIGEKLFF | TGCGCCAGCAGCTTGGCAAGGGGTATAGGGGAAAAACTGTTTTTT
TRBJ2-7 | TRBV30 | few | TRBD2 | CAWRPGLAGGPGEQYF | TGTGCCTGGAGGCCGGGACTAGCGGGAGGGCCGGGTGAGCAGTACTTC
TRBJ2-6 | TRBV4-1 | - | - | CASSQVQTRSGANVLTF | TGCGCCAGCAGCCAAGTCCAAACGCGTTCTGGGGCCAACGTCCTGACTTTC
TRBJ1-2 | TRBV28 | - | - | CASNEGDYGYTF | TGTGCCAGCAATGAGGGGGACTATGGCTACACCTTC
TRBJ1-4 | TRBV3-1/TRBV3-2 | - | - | CASSPWTSTNEKLFF | TGTGCCAGCAGCCCCTGGACATCAACTAATGAAAAACTGTTTTTT
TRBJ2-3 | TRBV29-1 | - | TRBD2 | CSVGGTSGTHRYF | TGCAGCGTTGGCGGGACTAGCGGGACTCACAGGTATTTT
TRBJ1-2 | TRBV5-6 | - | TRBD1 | CASSSSGDRAVYGNGYTF | TGTGCCAGCAGCTCTAGTGGGGACAGGGCCGTCTATGGTAATGGCTACACCTTC
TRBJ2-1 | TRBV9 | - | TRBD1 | CASSVRDRELREQFF | TGTGCCAGCAGCGTTAGGGACAGGGAATTACGCGAGCAGTTCTTC
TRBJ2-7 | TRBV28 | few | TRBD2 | CASSLSGLGIYEQYF | TGTGCCAGCAGTCTATCGGGACTAGGGATTTACGAGCAGTACTTC
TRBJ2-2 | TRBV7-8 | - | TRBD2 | CASSSGLAGSTGELFF | TGTGCCAGCAGCTCGGGACTAGCGGGATCCACCGGGGAGCTGTTTTTT
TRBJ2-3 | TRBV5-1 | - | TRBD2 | CASSPSGSTDTQYF | TGCGCCAGCAGCCCTAGCGGTAGCACAGATACGCAGTATTTT
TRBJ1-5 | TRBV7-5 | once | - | CARSSPDPGQGIGGQPQHF | TGTGCCAGAAGCTCCCCAGACCCTGGACAGGGGATCGGCGGGCAGCCCCAGCATTTT
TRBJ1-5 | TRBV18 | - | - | CASSPSARHRNQPQHF | TGTGCCAGCTCCCCTTCTGCCAGACACCGTAATCAGCCCCAGCATTTT
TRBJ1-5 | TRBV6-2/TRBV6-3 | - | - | CASSYGRNQPQHF | TGTGCCAGCAGTTACGGGCGTAATCAGCCCCAGCATTTT
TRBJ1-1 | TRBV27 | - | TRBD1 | CASSLKGAPRSPAFF | TGTGCCAGCAGTTTAAAGGGGGCTCCCAGATCTCCAGCTTTCTTT
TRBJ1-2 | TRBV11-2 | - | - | CASSLDRLRGYTF | TGTGCCAGCAGCTTAGACAGGCTTCGGGGCTACACCTTC
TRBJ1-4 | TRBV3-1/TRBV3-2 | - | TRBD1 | CASSHAGQGRGGEKLFF | TGTGCCAGCAGCCACGCGGGACAGGGGAGAGGAGGTGAAAAACTGTTTTTT
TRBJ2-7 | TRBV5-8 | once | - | CASNTNRGGYEQYF | TGTGCCAGCAACACAAACAGGGGAGGTTACGAGCAGTACTTC
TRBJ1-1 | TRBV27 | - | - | CASRTAGVRDTEAFF | TGTGCCAGCAGAACGGCCGGGGTGAGGGACACTGAAGCTTTCTTT
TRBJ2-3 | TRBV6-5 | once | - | CASGTGQHTDTQYF | TGTGCCAGCGGGACGGGACAACACACAGATACGCAGTATTTT
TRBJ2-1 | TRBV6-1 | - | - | CASSEPRSVMQGGPFYNEQFF | TGTGCCAGCAGTGAACCGAGGTCGGTTATGCAGGGGGGACCATTCTACAATGAGCAGTTCTTC
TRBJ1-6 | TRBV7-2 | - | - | CASSPGRGSSYNSPLHF | TGTGCCAGCAGCCCCGGGCGCGGGAGCTCCTATAATTCACCCCTCCACTTT
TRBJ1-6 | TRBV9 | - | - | CASSVGTSNSPLHF | TGTGCCAGCAGCGTAGGGACAAGCAATTCACCCCTCCACTTT
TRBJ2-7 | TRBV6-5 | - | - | CACTGNSYEQYF | TGTGCCTGCACAGGGAACAGCTACGAGCAGTACTTC
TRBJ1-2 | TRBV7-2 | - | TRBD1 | CASSPGTVYTF | TGTGCCAGCAGCCCCGGGACAGTCTACACCTTC
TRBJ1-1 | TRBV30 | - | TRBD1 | CAWSAQQGRTEAFF | TGTGCCTGGAGTGCTCAACAGGGGCGCACTGAAGCTTTCTTT
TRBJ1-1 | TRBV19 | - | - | CASSIVIRNTEAFF | TGTGCCAGTAGTATAGTAATCAGGAACACTGAAGCTTTCTTT
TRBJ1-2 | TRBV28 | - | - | CASSPTGPVYGYTF | TGTGCCAGCAGTCCGACGGGTCCTGTATATGGCTACACCTTC
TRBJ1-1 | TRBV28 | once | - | CASSLGAHTEAFF | TGTGCCAGCAGTTTGGGGGCGCATACTGAAGCTTTCTTT
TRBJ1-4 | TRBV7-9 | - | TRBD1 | CASSSRDRHEKLFF | TGTGCCAGCAGCTCCCGGGACAGACATGAAAAACTGTTTTTT
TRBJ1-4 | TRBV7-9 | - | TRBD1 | CASSPDRGRVNEKLFF | TGTGCCAGCAGCCCTGACAGGGGCCGGGTCAATGAAAAACTGTTTTTT
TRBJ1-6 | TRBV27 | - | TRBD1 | CASSPRTGRISPLHF | TGTGCCAGCAGTCCCCGGACAGGGAGGATTTCACCCCTCCACTTT
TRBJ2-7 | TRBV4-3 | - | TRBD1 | CASSRDSTYEQYF | TGCGCCAGCAGCCGGGACAGCACCTACGAGCAGTACTTC